A selection of T cell receptor beta chains follows, all from one sample in a study of blood T cells in healthy people across ages. TCRdb redid the calling of the 5' RACE reads with MiXCR, one entry per CDR3 protein. This table has around 1.5 million distinct CDR3 sequences, 42% appearing once. Sequencing input: blood. The receptor set was obtained from a woman aged 18-30 years in good health. The CDR3 runs from the conserved cysteine through the conserved F or W. Fields, in order: J gene, D gene, V gene, clone size, CDR3 DNA, CDR3 protein. A D gene is named only where the DNA matches it firmly. Some rows mark clone size as missing; the rest say once, few, many or name a class of expanded clone.

J gene: TRBJ2-3
D gene: TRBD2
V gene: TRBV20-1
clone size: few
CDR3 DNA: TGCAGTGCTAGCGGGACTAGCGGGAGTAGTGGTCTACTGGGTTTCACAGATACGCAGTATTTT
CDR3 protein: CSASGTSGSSGLLGFTDTQYF

J gene: TRBJ1-1
D gene: NA
V gene: TRBV20-1
clone size: NA
CDR3 DNA: TGCAGTGCTAGAACCCCCCAGGGGACTGAAGCTTTCTTT
CDR3 protein: CSARTPQGTEAFF

J gene: TRBJ2-3
D gene: NA
V gene: TRBV7-8
clone size: NA
CDR3 DNA: TGTGTCAGCAGCCCGTCCGCAGATACGCAGTATTTT
CDR3 protein: CVSSPSADTQYF

J gene: TRBJ2-3
D gene: TRBD2
V gene: TRBV20-1
clone size: NA
CDR3 DNA: TGCAGTGCTGTAGCGGGACGTAGCACAGATACGCAGTATTTT
CDR3 protein: CSAVAGRSTDTQYF

J gene: TRBJ2-1
D gene: TRBD1
V gene: TRBV12-5
clone size: few
CDR3 DNA: TGTGCTAGTGGTTTGTCCGGGGCAGGGGGCTACAATGAGCAGTTCTTC
CDR3 protein: CASGLSGAGGYNEQFF

J gene: TRBJ2-1
D gene: TRBD1
V gene: TRBV24-1
clone size: few
CDR3 DNA: TGTGCCACCAGTGAGTCCGGGACAGCAACCCTCAATGAGCAGTTCTTC
CDR3 protein: CATSESGTATLNEQFF

J gene: TRBJ2-7
D gene: NA
V gene: TRBV30
clone size: NA
CDR3 DNA: TGTGCCTGGAGTGTTGGACCCAACTACGAGCAGTACTTC
CDR3 protein: CAWSVGPNYEQYF

J gene: TRBJ2-5
D gene: NA
V gene: TRBV12-3/TRBV12-4
clone size: NA
CDR3 DNA: TGTGCCAGCAGTACTAGTCGGGAGACCCAGTACTTC
CDR3 protein: CASSTSRETQYF

J gene: TRBJ1-6
D gene: TRBD1
V gene: TRBV20-1
clone size: NA
CDR3 DNA: TGCAGTGCTTCGACAGGGACGGGATCTAATTCACCCCTCCACTTT
CDR3 protein: CSASTGTGSNSPLHF

J gene: TRBJ1-1
D gene: NA
V gene: TRBV27
clone size: once
CDR3 DNA: TGTGCCAGCAGTTTTTCTCCAGGGTCCGCGAACACTAAAGCTTTCTTT
CDR3 protein: CASSFSPGSANTKAFF

J gene: TRBJ2-3
D gene: NA
V gene: TRBV6-2/TRBV6-3
clone size: NA
CDR3 DNA: TGTGCCAGCAGTTACGGGGCGAGGGGCACAGATACGCAGTATTTT
CDR3 protein: CASSYGARGTDTQYF

J gene: TRBJ1-1
D gene: NA
V gene: TRBV3-1
clone size: NA
CDR3 DNA: TGTGCCAGCAGCCAAGATGGATTTGAAGCTTTCTTT
CDR3 protein: CASSQDGFEAFF

J gene: TRBJ2-1
D gene: TRBD2
V gene: TRBV20-1
clone size: few
CDR3 DNA: TGCAGTGCCGAAGGTATAGCGGGAGGGATCAATGAGCAGTTCTTC
CDR3 protein: CSAEGIAGGINEQFF

J gene: TRBJ2-3
D gene: NA
V gene: TRBV5-1
clone size: NA
CDR3 DNA: TGCGCCAGCAGCTCGTCACTAGGAGATACGCAGTATTTT
CDR3 protein: CASSSSLGDTQYF

J gene: TRBJ1-2
D gene: NA
V gene: TRBV9
clone size: NA
CDR3 DNA: TGTGCCAGCAGCGTAGATCCGACAAATGGCTACACCTTC
CDR3 protein: CASSVDPTNGYTF

J gene: TRBJ1-5
D gene: TRBD1
V gene: TRBV29-1
clone size: few
CDR3 DNA: TGCAGCGTTGATGGACAGGGGCGGCAGCCCCAGCATTTT
CDR3 protein: CSVDGQGRQPQHF

J gene: TRBJ2-3
D gene: TRBD2
V gene: TRBV5-5
clone size: NA
CDR3 DNA: TGTGCCAGCACGCCCGGGGGTAGCGGGAGATCGAGGTCGGAAGATACGCAGTATTTT
CDR3 protein: CASTPGGSGRSRSEDTQYF

J gene: TRBJ1-5
D gene: NA
V gene: TRBV5-6
clone size: few
CDR3 DNA: TGTGCCAGCAGCTTGGGGCGGGGCCGATATCAGCCCCAGCATTTT
CDR3 protein: CASSLGRGRYQPQHF

J gene: TRBJ2-7
D gene: TRBD2
V gene: TRBV29-1
clone size: many
CDR3 DNA: TGCAGCGTTGAAACTGGGACTAATACCTACGAGCAGTACTTC
CDR3 protein: CSVETGTNTYEQYF

J gene: TRBJ2-7
D gene: TRBD1
V gene: TRBV20-1
clone size: NA
CDR3 DNA: TGCAGTGCCACCCGACAGGGACAGTCCTACGAGCAGTACTTC
CDR3 protein: CSATRQGQSYEQYF

J gene: TRBJ1-2
D gene: NA
V gene: TRBV20-1
clone size: NA
CDR3 DNA: TGCAGTGCCCAGGTTTCCCCCTCTAACTATGGCTACACCTTC
CDR3 protein: CSAQVSPSNYGYTF

J gene: TRBJ2-3
D gene: TRBD2
V gene: TRBV20-1
clone size: NA
CDR3 DNA: TGCAGTGCTAGACTAATCATCTCTGGGACTAGCGACACAGATACGCAGTATTTT
CDR3 protein: CSARLIISGTSDTDTQYF

J gene: TRBJ1-2
D gene: TRBD1
V gene: TRBV3-1
clone size: few
CDR3 DNA: TGTGCCAGCAGCCAGGGACAGTCCAACTATGGCTACACCTTC
CDR3 protein: CASSQGQSNYGYTF

J gene: TRBJ2-7
D gene: NA
V gene: TRBV12-3/TRBV12-4
clone size: NA
CDR3 DNA: TGTGCCAGCAGTGTTCGAGGGCGTACCTACGAGCAGTACTTC
CDR3 protein: CASSVRGRTYEQYF

J gene: TRBJ2-1
D gene: TRBD2
V gene: TRBV11-2
clone size: few
CDR3 DNA: TGTGCCAGCAGCTCCGGACTAGCGGGGAACTCCTACAATGAGCAGTTCTTC
CDR3 protein: CASSSGLAGNSYNEQFF

J gene: TRBJ1-1
D gene: NA
V gene: TRBV29-1
clone size: few
CDR3 DNA: TGCAGTGTTGAAGTACAGGCTATGGGCACTGAAGCTTTCTTT
CDR3 protein: CSVEVQAMGTEAFF

J gene: TRBJ2-3
D gene: NA
V gene: TRBV7-3
clone size: few
CDR3 DNA: TGTGCCAGCAGCCCACCCCGGGGGACGACAGATACGCAGTATTTT
CDR3 protein: CASSPPRGTTDTQYF

J gene: TRBJ1-5
D gene: NA
V gene: TRBV23-1
clone size: NA
CDR3 DNA: TGCGCCAGCAGTCAATCCCACCGGGTCCATCAGCCCCAGCATTTT
CDR3 protein: CASSQSHRVHQPQHF

J gene: TRBJ1-1
D gene: NA
V gene: TRBV27
clone size: few
CDR3 DNA: TGTGCCAGCAGTCCCGGGGGGGCGAACACTGAAGCTTTCTTT
CDR3 protein: CASSPGGANTEAFF

J gene: TRBJ2-7
D gene: NA
V gene: TRBV20-1
clone size: NA
CDR3 DNA: TGCAGTGCCCCGGAGGGGGAGAACTACGAGCAGTACTTC
CDR3 protein: CSAPEGENYEQYF

J gene: TRBJ2-7
D gene: TRBD2
V gene: TRBV30
clone size: NA
CDR3 DNA: TGTGCCTGGAGGAAGACTAGCGGGACCTACGAGCAGTACTTC
CDR3 protein: CAWRKTSGTYEQYF

J gene: TRBJ1-2
D gene: NA
V gene: TRBV7-2
clone size: NA
CDR3 DNA: TGTGCCAGCAGCCCTCCGGCCGGCTATGGCTACACCTTC
CDR3 protein: CASSPPAGYGYTF

J gene: TRBJ1-2
D gene: NA
V gene: TRBV5-1
clone size: few
CDR3 DNA: TGCGCCAGCAGCTTGGGAGCAGGCCGGTATGGCTACACCTTC
CDR3 protein: CASSLGAGRYGYTF

J gene: TRBJ1-1
D gene: NA
V gene: TRBV7-9
clone size: NA
CDR3 DNA: TGTGCCAGCAGCCTAGGGGATGACACTGGAGCTTTCTTT
CDR3 protein: CASSLGDDTGAFF

J gene: TRBJ1-4
D gene: TRBD1
V gene: TRBV5-1
clone size: NA
CDR3 DNA: TGCGCCAGCAGCGGGGGCGGGACAGGAGCTAATGAAAAACTGTTTTTT
CDR3 protein: CASSGGGTGANEKLFF

J gene: TRBJ2-1
D gene: NA
V gene: TRBV29-1
clone size: few
CDR3 DNA: TGCAGCGTTGAAGTTCAAGGTGAGCAGTTCTTC
CDR3 protein: CSVEVQGEQFF

J gene: TRBJ1-4
D gene: NA
V gene: TRBV10-3
clone size: NA
CDR3 DNA: TGTGCCATCAGCAAAGGAGGGGACGGTGAAAAACTGTTTTTT
CDR3 protein: CAISKGGDGEKLFF

J gene: TRBJ2-7
D gene: TRBD2
V gene: TRBV3-1
clone size: NA
CDR3 DNA: TGTGCCAGCAGCCAAACAAATGTAGCGGGACTGAGGGATGAGCAGTACTTC
CDR3 protein: CASSQTNVAGLRDEQYF

J gene: TRBJ2-1
D gene: TRBD1
V gene: TRBV7-2
clone size: NA
CDR3 DNA: TGTGCCAGCAGCTTCCGGGACAGGGAGTTGGATGAGCAGTTCTTC
CDR3 protein: CASSFRDRELDEQFF

J gene: TRBJ1-2
D gene: TRBD1
V gene: TRBV20-1
clone size: NA
CDR3 DNA: TGCAGTGCTCCATATTTCCAACCGGAGACAGGGCGATGCTACACCTTC
CDR3 protein: CSAPYFQPETGRCYTF

J gene: TRBJ2-5
D gene: NA
V gene: TRBV2
clone size: NA
CDR3 DNA: TGTGCCAGCCTTCGAGTGGCCTCGAGGGGGGGGACCCAGTACTTC
CDR3 protein: CASLRVASRGGTQYF

J gene: TRBJ2-7
D gene: NA
V gene: TRBV28
clone size: many
CDR3 DNA: TGTGCCAGCATTATCCCAGGGTCCTACGAGCAGTACTTC
CDR3 protein: CASIIPGSYEQYF

J gene: TRBJ2-5
D gene: NA
V gene: TRBV5-8
clone size: NA
CDR3 DNA: TGTGCCAGCAGCTACCGCGACCTGTACCAAGAGACCCAGTACTTC
CDR3 protein: CASSYRDLYQETQYF

J gene: TRBJ2-6
D gene: TRBD2
V gene: TRBV6-5
clone size: few
CDR3 DNA: TGTGCCAGCAGGGTCGGACTAGCGCCTGGGGCCAACGTCCTGACTTTC
CDR3 protein: CASRVGLAPGANVLTF

J gene: TRBJ2-7
D gene: TRBD1
V gene: TRBV10-3
clone size: NA
CDR3 DNA: TGTGCCATCAGTGAGGGACAGGGCCAGGAGCAGTACTTC
CDR3 protein: CAISEGQGQEQYF

J gene: TRBJ1-1
D gene: NA
V gene: TRBV7-2
clone size: few
CDR3 DNA: TGTGCCAGCAGTGTAGGGTCAGGCACTGAAGCTTTCTTT
CDR3 protein: CASSVGSGTEAFF

J gene: TRBJ2-2
D gene: TRBD2
V gene: TRBV2
clone size: once
CDR3 DNA: TGTGCCAGCAGTGAAGCCAGACTAGCCTCACCCACCGGGGAGCTGTTTTTT
CDR3 protein: CASSEARLASPTGELFF

J gene: TRBJ2-7
D gene: TRBD2
V gene: TRBV29-1
clone size: NA
CDR3 DNA: TGCAGCGTTGGCGGGGGGTCGGGCGAGCAGTACTTC
CDR3 protein: CSVGGGSGEQYF

J gene: TRBJ1-1
D gene: NA
V gene: TRBV6-6
clone size: few
CDR3 DNA: TGTGCCAGCCGGCTGAGACAGATGAACACTGAAGCTTTCTTT
CDR3 protein: CASRLRQMNTEAFF

J gene: TRBJ2-1
D gene: TRBD2
V gene: TRBV6-5
clone size: NA
CDR3 DNA: TGTGCCAGCAGTTACGGGGTAGCGGGAGTTAACGAGCAGTTCTTC
CDR3 protein: CASSYGVAGVNEQFF

J gene: TRBJ2-1
D gene: NA
V gene: TRBV29-1
clone size: NA
CDR3 DNA: TGCAGCGGGTTGGTAGCGACCTACAATGAGCAGTTCTTC
CDR3 protein: CSGLVATYNEQFF

J gene: TRBJ1-5
D gene: NA
V gene: TRBV12-3/TRBV12-4
clone size: few
CDR3 DNA: TGTGCCAGCAGTACAGGGCCTAGCAATCAGCCCCAGCATTTT
CDR3 protein: CASSTGPSNQPQHF

J gene: TRBJ2-1
D gene: TRBD2
V gene: TRBV5-1
clone size: NA
CDR3 DNA: TGCGCCAGCAGCTTGGCCCCTGGGAGGGACTCGGGTGAGCAGTTCTTC
CDR3 protein: CASSLAPGRDSGEQFF

J gene: TRBJ1-2
D gene: NA
V gene: TRBV7-9
clone size: few
CDR3 DNA: TGTGCCAGCAGCTTAGGGGGCGACAGAGTTCTCTATGGCTACACCTTC
CDR3 protein: CASSLGGDRVLYGYTF